This T cell receptor beta chain was documented in a study of blood T cell repertoires in COVID-19. The ends were cut back, 6 bases at V and 4 bases at J, with 12 bases in the middle. The V gene's germline CDR1 is MNHEY and CDR2 SVGAGI. The CDR3 covers 13 residues. The assay was immunoSEQ multiplex PCR, and TCRdb's table has in-frame clones only and misses some. This table holds approximately 50,000 clones, roughly nine tenths found once. This sequence was found in a human donor in a cohort sampled during active COVID-19. The sequencing sample was made of peripheral blood. The rearrangement links TRBV6-5 to TRBJ1-1; unclear D gene. DNA for the CDR3: TGTGCCAGCAGCTACAGCCTAGGCACTGAAGCTTTCTTT. Residues: CASSYSLGTEAFF.